A single T cell receptor beta chain is shown here with its context. Some clones are missing from TCRdb's copy, which holds only in-frame ones; the method was immunoSEQ multiplex PCR. The sample includes some 250,000 clones, 80% to 90% seen only once; the top ten take approximately 2%. Participant ages covered about 18 to 95 years across 20 to 25 US areas. Recovered participants had two consecutive negative NP/OP PCR tests, healthcare professional clearance, or symptom resolution. Germline V gene data show CDR1 as SNHLY and CDR2 as FYNNEI. V was trimmed by 10 bases and J by 2 bases, leaving 15 bases between them. The CDR3 is 13 amino acids. The record originates from a study of blood T cell repertoires in COVID-19. Looking at the study overall: The origin of the acute and convalescent COVID-19 samples was the United States, Italy and Spain. PBMCs, B-cell-depleted T cells, or T cells were the source of the cDNA or gDNA that made up the material.

The sample consisted of PBMCs or T cells enriched from blood (not recorded which). This clonotype was obtained from a woman aged 50 to 65 who had recovered from COVID-19. The chain uses TRBV2 and TRBJ2-7; D gene unclear. CDR3 in DNA: TGTGCCATCCTGAGCCCTATTACCTACGAGCAGTACTTC. Amino acid sequence: CAILSPITYEQYF.